This entry features one T cell receptor beta chain sequence. There is no known antigen for this receptor. No much larger clonotype is one base removed from it; base qualities were not supplied. TCR CDR3 regions were amplified from genomic DNA by multiplex PCR using the deep immunoSEQ assay. Extracted genomic DNA from each cell subset was spread evenly across all wells of several immunoSEQ 96-well plates, with each plate serving as a replicate. For sorted subsets, roughly 200 ng genomic DNA, equal to 30,000 to 35,000 T cell genomes, was loaded into each replicate PCR. Purified libraries were measured with a Qubit 3.0 fluorometer, size-checked on a Bioanalyzer 2100, and measured again with the KAPA Library Quantification kit. Every immunoSEQ 96-well plate was sequenced on a dedicated single-read 150-cycle Illumina NextSeq 550 flow cell. The paper's data handling went like this. The immunoSEQ output contained only junctional sequences without quality scores, so filtering could not match that applied to full-length reads. To assign V/J genes and CDR3, sequences were annotated against IMGT germline references using PyIR, a Python wrapper for IgBLAST v1.9. Any read was removed if the V/J assignment was weak (E-value above 1e-6), the CDR3 was missing, or the read contained stop codons, out-of-frame junctions, or ambiguous translated residues. A V3J clonotype was defined by an identical inferred V gene, J gene, and CDR3 amino acid sequence. To compute the percentage overlap between repertoires, the number of shared unique clonotypes was divided by the size of the smaller repertoire. Repertoire richness was assessed with RTK rarefaction, the Chao1 estimator, and Recon v2.1 estimates of unobserved clonotypes. Generation probabilities for all TCRbeta clonotypes obtained by the gDNA method from several donors were computed using OLGA. In its TCRdb copy, this immuneACCESS table keeps in-frame sequences only and misses some clones. Where compared with another copy, unresolved V genes explain less than half of these, and the others have no known cause. V, J and clone size are taken as reported in that table, and D and trimming were inferred from the DNA itself. The sample records around 700,000 clones, about 90% of which are singletons. About 24% of the sample lies in the top ten.

This sample stems from a study of shared clonotypes between healthy human individuals (TCRdb year 2020). Broadly, across the study: The cohort comprised two women and a few men aged 18 to 49 years. For each donor, CD4 naive and CD4 memory were each run on three plates, CD8 naive on two plates, and CD8 memory on one plate. The study deeply sequenced blood TCR repertoires of five healthy adults to estimate repertoire size and the extent of clonotype sharing between individuals. Libraries were prepared and TCR repertoires were sequenced by different laboratories using diverse techniques, in order to increase sequencing depth and limit assay-specific biases. Each donor's leukapheresis produced roughly between roughly 0.94 and 9.5 billion PBMCs. On the study overall, not on this receptor specifically: Compared with non-shared clonotypes, the clonotypes found in all four sorted-subset donors had higher generation probabilities. Based on pairwise subsampling, the degree of clonotype sharing among donors was expected to be affected by sequencing depth. Incomplete sequencing was indicated by rarefaction of sorted-subset datasets, despite the large sequencing depth. Sampling was limited to blood, and TCR repertoires in tissue likely differ from TCR repertoires in blood. About 4.5% of naive CD4, more than 3% of naive CD8, roughly 2.5% of memory CD4, and approximately 0.39% of memory CD8 clonotypes were shared across a few donors. Estimated clonotype richness was generally larger for naive than for memory subsets. The genetic and exposure-history diversity represented was limited by the small number of donors.

Cut back by 3 bases and 4 bases, the V and J ends lie 16 bases apart. Based on the germline V gene, the CDR1 and CDR2 sequences are MDHEN and SYDVKM. The CDR3 goes from the cysteine to the phenylalanine over 16 residues. Only the CDR3 DNA is retained, 48 bases long and in frame from the first base. CD8 naive samples consisted of CD45RO-negative cells that were positively selected for CCR7, yielding a CD45RA+CCR7+ population without TemRA cells. Donors were healthy HIV-negative adults with no recently reported acute infections or vaccinations. Every donor was a Caucasian adult residing in Nashville, Tennessee, USA. Blood was obtained by leukapheresis, after which PBMCs were separated by Ficoll-Histopaque density gradient centrifugation and cryopreserved in liquid nitrogen vapor phase. Analytical flow cytometry was used to check the purity and quantity of every magnetically sorted T cell population. Genomic DNA was isolated from each sorted fraction and quantified by UV absorbance on a Nanodrop 2000c.

Sequenced input: naive CD8+ T cells sorted from blood. The cell subset or site tag for this specimen amounts to: CD45RA+CCR7+. The sequence derives from a man aged 25-45 years in good health. The chain joins TRBV28 to TRBJ1-3; a tentative D match to TRBD1 spans 5 bases. Here the CDR3 is given as CASSLRRGRSGNTIYF. The base sequence is TGTGCCAGCAGTTTGAGGCGGGGCCGGTCGGGAAACACCATATATTTT.